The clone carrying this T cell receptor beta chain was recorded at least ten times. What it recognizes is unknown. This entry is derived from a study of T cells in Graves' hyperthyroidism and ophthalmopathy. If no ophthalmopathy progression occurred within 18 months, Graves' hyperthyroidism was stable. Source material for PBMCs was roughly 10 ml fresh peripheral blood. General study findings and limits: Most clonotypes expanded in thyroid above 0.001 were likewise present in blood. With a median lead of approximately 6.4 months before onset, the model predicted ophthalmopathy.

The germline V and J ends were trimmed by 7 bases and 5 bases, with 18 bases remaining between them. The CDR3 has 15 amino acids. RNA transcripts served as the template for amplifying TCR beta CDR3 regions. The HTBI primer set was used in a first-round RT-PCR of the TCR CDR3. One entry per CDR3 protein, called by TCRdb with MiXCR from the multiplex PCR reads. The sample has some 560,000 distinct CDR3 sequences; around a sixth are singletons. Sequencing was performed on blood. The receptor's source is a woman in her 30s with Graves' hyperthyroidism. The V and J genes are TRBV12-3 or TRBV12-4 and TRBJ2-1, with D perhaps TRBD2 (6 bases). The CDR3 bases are TGTGCCAGCACCCCGTCCGGGAGTTGGGACAATGAGCAGTTCTTC. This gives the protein CASTPSGSWDNEQFF.